A single sample is the source of the 3 T cell receptor beta chains below, sequenced in a study of tumour-infiltrating T cells in Burkitt lymphoma. Clones were read by immunoSEQ multiplex PCR, and TCRdb kept only the in-frame ones, dropping some. The table has about 6,600 clones, roughly 84% seen once. The sample taken for sequencing was tumor tissue. The receptors originated from a human donor with Burkitt lymphoma.

The CDR3: CASSLRGWGTEAFF. DNA for the CDR3: TGTGCCAGCAGTTTGAGGGGCTGGGGCACTGAAGCTTTCTTT. The rearrangement links TRBV27 to TRBJ1-1; tentative D call: TRBD1 (5 bases). The ends were cut back, 3 bases at V and 4 bases at J, with 12 bases in the middle. CDR1 MNHEY and CDR2 SMNVEV come from the germline V gene (reference sequence). The CDR3 has 14 amino acids.

The CDR3 DNA reads as TGTGCCAGCAGTTCCTGGAAACAGGGAGGCTCCTACAATGAGCAGTTCTTC. Its translation is CASSSWKQGGSYNEQFF. The chain couples TRBV27 to TRBJ2-1; perhaps D is TRBD1 or TRBD2 (6 bases each). CDR1 and CDR2 (germline): MNHEY, SMNVEV (reference sequence). The CDR3 length is 17 residues. V gave up 4 bases and J gave up 0 bases, with 16 bases separating them.

This rearrangement joins TRBV7-8 to TRBJ1-1, with 7 bases lining up with TRBD1. Germline lookup yields CDR1 SGHVS and CDR2 FQNEAQ. V was pared by 1 base and J by 6 bases, with 11 bases of the junction left unmatched. The CDR3 has 16 amino acids. For the CDR3, the DNA is TGTGCCAGCAGCTTAGTGACAGGGACCGGGGGAGCTGAAGCTTTCTTT. Its translation is CASSLVTGTGGAEAFF.